A single sample gave rise to the 25 T cell receptor beta chains below, sequenced in a study of tumor and adjacent non-tumor tissue in lung cancer. The template was RNA from unsorted bulk tissue. A modified ARM-PCR protocol with three rounds of nested PCR amplified TCRbeta. TCRdb redid the calling of the multiplex PCR reads with MiXCR, one entry per CDR3 protein. The table lists approximately 110,000 distinct CDR3 sequences, roughly 74% of them singletons. The sequenced sample consisted of lung tumor tissue. The source of these receptors is a woman aged 55 to 70 with non-small cell lung cancer.

This chain links TRBV12-3 or TRBV12-4 with TRBJ1-1, with D unclear. The CDR3 spans 14 residues. The ends were cut back, 4 bases at V and 3 bases at J, with 12 bases in the middle. CDR3 loop: CASSSAGGYTEAFF. CDR3 bases: TGTGCCAGCAGTTCGGCGGGAGGATACACTGAAGCTTTCTTT.

This sequence joins TRBV10-1 and TRBJ2-1; D could derive from TRBD1 or TRBD2 (7 bases each). The J call may be wrong; the DNA end is better matched by TRBJ2-7. Germline V lookup: CDR1 WNHNN, CDR2 SYGVQD (reference sequence). CDR3 length: 15 residues. The CDR3 reads CASSQGGSSYNEQYF. The CDR3 nucleotides read TGCGCCAGCAGTCAGGGGGGGAGCTCCTACAACGAGCAGTACTTC.

A word on this clonotype: Its ends do not fully match the called genes, so a read error is possible. The chain is built from TRBV20-1 and TRBJ1-6; the D gene is possibly TRBD1 (6 bases). This CDR3 contains 15 residues. CDR1 and CDR2 (germline): DFQATT, SNEGSKA (reference sequence). The chain's CDR3 is CSSLGPGAGLSPHHF. The DNA of the CDR3 is TGCAGTTCGCTAGGGCCGGGGGCAGGGTTGTCACCCCACCACTTT.

As regards this clonotype: This may arise from a read error, as a much more abundant clone is one base away. V usage is TRBV20-1 and J usage is TRBJ2-7; 7 nucleotides align to TRBD2. This CDR3 has 14 amino acids. Germline V gene lookup returns CDR1 DFQATT and CDR2 SNEGSKA (reference sequence). The chain's CDR3 is CNWGGRGSSYEQYF. The DNA for the CDR3 is TGCAATTGGGGAGGGCGGGGAAGCTCCTACGAGCAGTACTTC.

Note on this clonotype: The conserved closing phenylalanine or tryptophan is absent in this CDR3, likely reflecting a read error. DNA for the CDR3: TGCAGTGCTAGCCTGGGACAGGATACTGAAGCTTTCTGT. This translates into CSASLGQDTEAFC. The chain couples TRBV20-1 to TRBJ1-1; 8 nucleotides align to TRBD1. V lost 3 bases, J lost 5 bases, and 5 bases stayed unmatched. This CDR3 spans 13 amino acids. Germline V gene lookup returns CDR1 DFQATT and CDR2 SNEGSKA (reference sequence).

Details on this clonotype: One end of the junction does not line up with germline, which may come from a read error. This chain connects TRBV28 to TRBJ2-7; possibly TRBD2 for D (5 bases). This CDR3 spans 16 amino acids. The germline V gene has CDR1 MDHEN and CDR2 SYDVKM. The CDR3 protein is CASSLPSRGSSYEQYF. The CDR3 DNA follows: TGTGCCAGCAGTTTACCGAGTCGGGGATCATCCTACGAGCAGTATTTC.

The chain joins TRBV7-3 to TRBJ1-1; D is possibly TRBD1 (6 bases). The germline V and J ends were trimmed by 5 bases and 4 bases, with 26 bases remaining between them. CDR3 length: 18 residues. The V gene's germline CDR1 is SGHTA and CDR2 FQGTGA. This CDR3 is CASSLVGTRGLGSTEAFF. The CDR3 bases are TGTGCCAGCAGCCTAGTAGGGACAAGGGGTTTGGGGAGCACTGAAGCTTTCTTT.

As regards this clonotype: The junction and the germline gene differ at one end; a read error may be behind it. The chain combines TRBV11-2 with TRBJ2-7, with D perhaps matching TRBD2 (5 bases). The germline gives CDR1 SGHAT, CDR2 FQNNGV. This CDR3 is 15 amino acids long. CDR3 in amino acids: CASSYGISESYEQYF. The CDR3 DNA reads as TGTGCTAGCAGCTACGGGATTAGCGAGAGCTACGAGCAGTACTTC. The whole variable domain, filled in from reference TRBV11-2 and TRBJ2-7, reads EAGVAQSPRYKIIEKRQSVAFWCNPISGHATLYWYQQILGQGPKLLIQFQNNGVVDDSQLPKDRFSAERLKGVDSTLKIQPAKLEDSAVYLCASSYGISESYEQYFGPGTRLTVT.

The genes are TRBV4-3 and TRBJ2-1; TRBD2 matches 12 bases. Germline V gives CDR1 LGHNA, CDR2 YSLEER. After removal of 1 base from V and 11 bases from J, the junction contained 9 bases not matched to a gene. The CDR3 is 16 residues long. The CDR3 region has the DNA TGCGCCAGCAGCCAAGCTAGCGGGAGGGCTGTAAATAAGCAGTTCTTC. The encoded protein is CASSQASGRAVNKQFF.

The V and J genes are TRBV28 and TRBJ1-5, with D unclear. Germline V gives CDR1 MDHEN, CDR2 SYDVKM. This CDR3 is built from 15 residues. The germline V and J ends were trimmed by 6 bases and 11 bases, with 23 bases remaining between them. This CDR3 is CASRSDGPLINTQHF. CDR3 nucleotides: TGTGCCAGCAGATCGGACGGTCCCTTAATCAACACCCAGCATTTT.

Note on this clonotype: Mismatch with germline at one junction end may stem from a read error. The chain has TRBV11-2 and TRBJ2-2; D unresolved. The length of the CDR3 is 15 residues. Germline lookup yields CDR1 SGHAT and CDR2 FQNNGV. The CDR3 bases are TGTGCTAGCAGCTTAGTTGGTAAATCCACCGGGGAGCTGTTTTTT. Translation gives CASSLVGKSTGELFF. Based on the CDR3 plus reference TRBV11-2 and TRBJ2-2, the full variable domain is EAGVAQSPRYKIIEKRQSVAFWCNPISGHATLYWYQQILGQGPKLLIQFQNNGVVDDSQLPKDRFSAERLKGVDSTLKIQPAKLEDSAVYLCASSLVGKSTGELFFGEGSRLTVL.

This clonotype showed up just once. This may be a read error, as it is one base from a much larger clone. The rearrangement joins TRBV6-1 to TRBJ1-3; no firm D call. The V end was cut by 0 bases, the J end by 1 base, with 10 bases between. There are 16 residues in the CDR3. Germline values: CDR1 MNHNS, CDR2 SASEGT. Written as DNA, the CDR3 is TGTGCCAGCAGTGAAGCGGGCAACTGGTCTGGAAACACCATATATTTT. As protein: CASSEAGNWSGNTIYF.

This clonotype was recorded many times. The chain has TRBV14 and TRBJ2-2; D unclear. The CDR3 extends over 13 amino acids. Between the trimmed V and J ends, which lost 2 bases and 5 bases, there was a span of 6 bases. CDR1 SGHDN and CDR2 FVKESK come from the germline V gene. CDR3 protein: CASSQRPTGELFF. The DNA of the CDR3 is TGTGCCAGCAGCCAACGGCCGACCGGGGAGCTGTTTTTT.

This clonotype was detected many times. The chain couples TRBV29-1 to TRBJ2-5, with 7 bases that match TRBD1. The germline V gene encodes CDR1 SQVTM and CDR2 ANQGSEA. The CDR3 spans 15 residues. V was pared by 1 base and J by 2 bases, with 7 bases of the junction left unmatched. CDR3 DNA: TGCAGCGTTGAAGGTGGGACAGCGAAACAAGAGACCCAGTACTTC. Protein: CSVEGGTAKQETQYF.

A note on this clonotype: The CDR3 does not end in the conserved phenylalanine or tryptophan, so this is likely a read error. The V gene is TRBV20-1, the J gene TRBJ1-1; unclear D gene. Germline lookup yields CDR1 DFQATT and CDR2 SNEGSKA (reference sequence). The CDR3 has 13 amino acids. Here the CDR3 reads CRARVPQNTEAFL. The CDR3 DNA is TGCAGAGCTAGAGTGCCACAGAACACTGAAGCTTTCCTT.

As to this clonotype: Just one base apart from a much larger clone, this may be a read error. The CDR3 bases are TGTGCCAGCAGTGGTCTAGTGTACACTGAAGCTTTCTTT. As protein: CASSGLVYTEAFF. The rearrangement links TRBV6-5 to TRBJ1-1; unclear D gene. V lost 5 bases, J lost 3 bases, and 10 bases lay in between. The CDR3 has 13 amino acids. Germline V gene sequence: CDR1 MNHEY, CDR2 SVGAGI.

A remark on this clonotype: Here the CDR3 omits its conserved ending phenylalanine or tryptophan, so a read error is the likely source. This rearrangement joins TRBV20-1 to TRBJ2-1; possible D gene TRBD1, 5 bases. V lost 7 bases and J lost 4, with 20 bases in between. The CDR3 sequence is 15 residues long. The germline CDR1 and CDR2 sequences are DFQATT and SNEGSKA (reference sequence). The CDR3 is CSVSDAGRVYNEQFL. The CDR3, as DNA: TGCAGTGTTAGTGACGCAGGGCGAGTTTACAATGAGCAGTTCTTA.

This clonotype has a handful of counts. V usage is TRBV30 and J usage is TRBJ1-2; 9 bases agree with TRBD1. V shed 4 bases and J 2 bases; nucleotides not matched to a gene: 5. In germline, CDR1 is GTSNPN, CDR2 SVGIG (reference sequence). The CDR3 has 14 residues. In DNA, the CDR3 is TGTGCCTGGACCCGGACAGGGGCGAACTATGGCTACACCTTC. Protein: CAWTRTGANYGYTF. The whole variable domain, filled in from reference TRBV30 and TRBJ1-2, reads SQTIHQWPATLVQPVGSPLSLECTVEGTSNPNLYWYRQAAGRGLQLLFYSVGIGQISSEVPQNLSASRPQDRQFILSSKKLLLSDSGFYLCAWTRTGANYGYTFGSGTRLTVV.

As to this clonotype: The missing conserved phenylalanine or tryptophan at the end of this CDR3 makes a read error likely. As DNA, the CDR3 is TGCAGTGCAGGCGCGGGGCAAGGGGACGAGCAGTACTTA. Its protein is CSAGAGQGDEQYL. The chain employs TRBV20-1 and TRBJ2-7; D perhaps matches TRBD2 (6 bases). CDR1 is DFQATT and CDR2 is SNEGSKA in the germline V gene (reference sequence). Trimming removed 6 bases at V and 5 bases at J, with 17 bases between. The CDR3 covers 13 residues.

As to this clonotype: With a much larger clone just one base away, this may be a read error. V usage is TRBV4-1 and J usage is TRBJ2-7; 10 nucleotides line up with TRBD1. In germline, CDR1 is MGHRA, CDR2 YSYEKL. There are 17 residues in the CDR3. J lost 2 bases, V lost 7 bases, and 14 bases had no gene match. CDR3 in DNA: TGCGCCAGCAACCCTACTCCATTAGGACAGGGGGCCTACGAGCAGTACTTC. Its protein product is CASNPTPLGQGAYEQYF.

This clonotype was seen ten or more times. The chain links TRBV6-2 or TRBV6-3 to TRBJ2-7, with TRBD2 identical over 8 bases. The CDR3 consists of 18 residues. Germline assignment: CDR1 MNHEY and CDR2 SVGEGT. With V trimmed by 5 bases and J by 3 bases, 18 bases remained unmatched. DNA of the CDR3: TGTGCCAGCAGTATCAGAAACCACCCGGGACTAGTGATCTACGAGCAGTACTTC. Translating it yields CASSIRNHPGLVIYEQYF.

The chain uses TRBV10-2 and TRBJ1-4, with 7 positions matching TRBD1. The germline gives CDR1 WSHSY, CDR2 SAAADI. The ends lost 7 bases at V and 8 bases at J; junction bases unmatched: 7. CDR3 size: 13 residues. CDR3 sequence reads: CASIGGTGEKLFF. The CDR3 DNA sequence: TGCGCCAGCATAGGGGGCACGGGGGAAAAACTGTTTTTT.

The chain carries TRBV20-1 and TRBJ1-5; D remains ambiguous. V lost 5 bases to trimming and J lost 3 bases, with 14 bases between them. There are 14 residues in the CDR3. Per germline, CDR1 DFQATT and CDR2 SNEGSKA (reference sequence). The CDR3 protein is CSAAPWVINQPQHF. The CDR3 DNA follows: TGCAGTGCTGCACCCTGGGTTATCAATCAGCCCCAGCATTTT.

Comments on this clonotype: This sequence may be a read error, since a much larger clone differs from it by one base. The chain uses TRBV6-5 and TRBJ2-3; no definite D call. CDR1 and CDR2 from the germline V gene are MNHEY and SVGAGI. There are 15 residues in the CDR3. The CDR3 is CASRMNGAGTDMQYF. The CDR3 nucleotides are TGTGCCAGCAGGATGAACGGTGCTGGCACAGATATGCAGTATTTT.

This clonotype appeared many times. This chain connects TRBV20-1 to TRBJ2-7; D is ambiguous. The CDR3 loop spans 15 amino acids. The germline CDR1 and CDR2 sequences are DFQATT and SNEGSKA (reference sequence). Trimming stripped 0 bases from V and 6 bases from J, with 18 bases between. CDR3 nucleotides: TGCAGTGCTAGAGATTCAAGTGGGGTACTTTTCGAGCAGTACTTC. It translates to CSARDSSGVLFEQYF.